This paragraph reports one T cell receptor beta chain. A junction boundary mismatches the germline segment, possibly from a read error. This entry comes from a study of tumor-infiltrating lymphocytes in primary liver carcinoma. The CDR3 extends over 19 amino acids. Synthesis of TCR beta cDNA was carried out from 500 ng total RNA with a constant-region primer. Investigators got TCR beta libraries out of three nested multiplex PCR rounds, done with slightly modified ARM-PCR. Each of the first two PCR rounds ran roughly 10 cycles with TRBV1-TRBV30 forward and C-beta reverse primers. TCRdb used MiXCR to reprocess the multiplex PCR reads, holding one entry per CDR3 protein. Among 55,000 or so distinct CDR3 sequences listed, just over 70% were seen once. Co-extraction of both nucleic acids (RNA and DNA) used about 17-31 mg of unsorted bulk tissue. By surgical resection, the patients were treated for their primary liver carcinoma. The study sampled five separate regions from each tumor. Every tumor sample analyzed contained over 80% viable tumor cells.

The TCR originated in a man in his forties with primary liver carcinoma and hepatitis B virus infection. The sequenced sample consisted of liver tumor tissue from sampling region 2. This sample's subset: tumor region T2, inferior pole. The rearrangement uses TRBV12-3 or TRBV12-4 and TRBJ2-7; 7 positions match TRBD1. This CDR3 is CASSLGRRFAQGIDYEQYF. The DNA of the CDR3 is TGTGCTAGCAGTTTAGGCCGAAGGTTTGCACAGGGGATTGATTACGAGCAGTACTTC.